Reported below is one TCR beta chain. Its antigen is currently unknown. TCRdb processed the RT-PCR reads anew with MiXCR; each CDR3 protein has one entry. The sample holds 170,000 or so distinct CDR3 sequences, approximately 12% seen once. This sample is drawn from a study of response to subunit inactivated influenza vaccine. Study-level points and caveats: After each seasonal influenza vaccination, few new T cells are recruited, the authors suggested.

The sequences come from CD8+ T cells sorted from PBMCs, collected about 23 months after vaccination. The receptor was isolated from a man between 50 and 75 years old who received an inactivated influenza vaccine.

The DNA for the CDR3 is TGTGCCAGCTCACCACGGGGGACGGTGGTAGACTACACCTTC. Translating gives CASSPRGTVVDYTF. This chain connects TRBV18 to TRBJ1-2; D is perhaps TRBD1 (5 bases). V lost 1 base and J lost 10, with 16 bases in between. CDR1 and CDR2 (germline): KGHSH, LQKENI. CDR3 size: 14 residues.